The rows below give T cell receptor beta chains drawn from one sample of a study of blood T cell repertoires in COVID-19. Data came from immunoSEQ multiplex PCR; TCRdb stores just in-frame clones and leaves some out. The table lists under 150,000 clones, roughly 85% of them singletons. The sample consisted of peripheral blood. These receptors were collected from a human donor in a cohort sampled during active COVID-19. Each CDR3 is given with its conserved first and last residue. D genes are given only for firm matches. A row's size may be missing; if present it is once, few, many or a size class.

TRBV19,NA,NA,TRBJ1-6,TGTGCCAGTAGTATCGGAGGGCGCAGAGATTCACCCCTCCACTTT,CASSIGGRRDSPLHF
TRBV27,NA,TRBD1,TRBJ1-1,TGTGCCAGCAGTTCAAGACAGGGGACCACTGAAGCTTTCTTT,CASSSRQGTTEAFF
TRBV6-5,NA,TRBD1,TRBJ1-1,TGTGCCAGCAGGAACCTAGACAGGGACACTGAAGCTTTCTTT,CASRNLDRDTEAFF
TRBV6-1,NA,TRBD1,TRBJ2-7,TGTGCCAGCAGTGATTTCCCCGGGACAGGATCCTACGAGCAGTACTTC,CASSDFPGTGSYEQYF
TRBV6-5,NA,TRBD1,TRBJ1-2,TGTGCCAGCAGACCCTGGACAGGGCCCTATGGCTACACCTTC,CASRPWTGPYGYTF
TRBV6-2/TRBV6-3,NA,TRBD1,TRBJ1-6,TGTGCCAGCAGACCTCGGACAGGGGAGAATTCACCCCTCCACTTT,CASRPRTGENSPLHF
TRBV28,NA,NA,TRBJ1-5,TGTGCCAGCAGACCTGGGGGGGGCCGGGGTCAGCCCCAGCATTTT,CASRPGGGRGQPQHF
TRBV6-5,NA,NA,TRBJ2-3,TGTGCCAGCACCCTGATGAACTTAGACACAGATACGCAGTATTTT,CASTLMNLDTDTQYF
TRBV4-3,NA,TRBD1,TRBJ1-5,TGCGCCAGCAGCCAAGATAATGTTATTACGGGACAGGGCAATCAGCCCCAGCATTTT,CASSQDNVITGQGNQPQHF
TRBV25-1,once,NA,TRBJ2-4,TGTGCCAGCAGTGAATGGGGGACATTGGAGGAAAACATTCAGTACTTC,CASSEWGTLEENIQYF
TRBV11-2,NA,NA,TRBJ2-1,TGTGCCAGCAGCTTAATCGGGGCCTACAATGAGCAGTTCTTC,CASSLIGAYNEQFF
TRBV5-6,NA,NA,TRBJ2-7,TGTGCCAGCAGCTTGATGGGCACCTACGAGCAGTACTTC,CASSLMGTYEQYF
TRBV10-1,NA,NA,TRBJ2-7,TGCGCCAGCAGTGAGGGTCCGGGGGTGAGGACCTACGAGCAGTACTTC,CASSEGPGVRTYEQYF
TRBV7-9,NA,TRBD2,TRBJ2-1,TGTGCCAGCAGCTTGTCCGGGACTAGGTCCTACAATGAGCAGTTCTTC,CASSLSGTRSYNEQFF
TRBV6-2/TRBV6-3,once,NA,TRBJ2-2,TGTGCCAGCAGTTACGGGACTGGGGTCGGGGAGCTGTTTTTT,CASSYGTGVGELFF
TRBV19,NA,TRBD2,TRBJ2-7,TGTGCCAGTAGAAGCGGGGGCTACGAGCAGTACTTC,CASRSGGYEQYF
TRBV10-3,NA,TRBD1,TRBJ2-7,TGTGCCATCAGTGGAACGGGACAGGGGGCGAGTGAGGACGAGCAGTACTTC,CAISGTGQGASEDEQYF
TRBV4-1,NA,NA,TRBJ2-2,TGCGCCAGCAGCCAGGGGCAGAGCGGGGAGCTGTTTTTT,CASSQGQSGELFF
TRBV16,NA,NA,TRBJ2-3,TGTGCCAGCAGCCCCTCGGCAGGTGGAACAGATACGCAGTATTTT,CASSPSAGGTDTQYF
TRBV6-5,NA,NA,TRBJ1-6,TGTGCCAGCAGGATCACAGGGTATAATTCACCCCTCCACTTT,CASRITGYNSPLHF
TRBV5-5,NA,NA,TRBJ2-3,TGTGCCAGCAGCCCTGCCCCGGGGACAGATACGCAGTATTTT,CASSPAPGTDTQYF
TRBV7-8,NA,NA,TRBJ2-3,TGTGCCAGCAGCCCCTTAGAGTTGAATACGCAGTATTTT,CASSPLELNTQYF
TRBV11-2,NA,TRBD1,TRBJ1-1,TGTGCCAGCAGCCCGGGACAGAGGGTCACTGAAGCTTTCTTT,CASSPGQRVTEAFF
TRBV7-2,once,NA,TRBJ1-4,TGTGCCAGCAGCCGATCTGGGAGCGAAAAACTGTTTTTT,CASSRSGSEKLFF
TRBV19,NA,NA,TRBJ1-5,TGTGCCAGTAGTCCCCGAGGAGGTTATAGCAATCAGCCCCAGCATTTT,CASSPRGGYSNQPQHF
TRBV5-8,NA,NA,TRBJ1-1,TGTGCCAGCAGCTTGATCATGAACACTGAAGCTTTCTTT,CASSLIMNTEAFF
TRBV9,NA,NA,TRBJ1-1,TGTGCCAGCAGCGTAGGCGGGCAAACTGAAGCTTTCTTT,CASSVGGQTEAFF
TRBV6-2/TRBV6-3,NA,NA,TRBJ1-6,TGTGCCAGCAGTTACTCGATTCAGGAGGCTTCACCCCTCCACTTT,CASSYSIQEASPLHF
TRBV3-1/TRBV3-2,NA,TRBD2,TRBJ2-1,TGTGCCAGCAGCCGGCTGGCGGGGGGCGGGAACAATGAGCAGTTCTTC,CASSRLAGGGNNEQFF
TRBV19,NA,TRBD1,TRBJ1-5,TGTGCCAGTGGGGACAGGTGGGGCAATCAGCCCCAGCATTTT,CASGDRWGNQPQHF
TRBV23-1,NA,TRBD1,TRBJ1-2,TGCGCCAGCAGTCTCCAGGGGGCTGGTAACTATGGCTACACCTTC,CASSLQGAGNYGYTF
TRBV19,few,TRBD2,TRBJ2-2,TGTGCCAGTAGTCCCTCCCTGCGGGGGTTTACCGGGGAGCTGTTTTTT,CASSPSLRGFTGELFF
TRBV5-1,NA,NA,TRBJ2-2,TGCGCCAGCAGCTTGGAGGTGGGGAGCACCGGGGAGCTGTTTTTT,CASSLEVGSTGELFF
TRBV6-2/TRBV6-3,few,NA,TRBJ1-5,TGTGCCAGCAGTCCCTATGGGGGGGGAAATCAGCCCCAGCATTTT,CASSPYGGGNQPQHF
TRBV7-6,NA,NA,TRBJ2-2,TGTGCCAGCAGTAAGGACATGAACACCAGGGAGCTGTTTTTT,CASSKDMNTRELFF
TRBV7-3,NA,TRBD2,TRBJ2-1,TGTGCCAGCAGCTTCCACAGCGGGGGCTCCTACAATGAGCAGTTCTTC,CASSFHSGGSYNEQFF
TRBV21-1,once,NA,TRBJ1-5,TGTGCCAGCAGCAAAGACGCGGGAAAGCCCAATCAGCCCCAGCATTTT,CASSKDAGKPNQPQHF
TRBV2,NA,TRBD2,TRBJ2-3,TGTGCCAGCACAGCAGCGGGGGAGTCAGATACGCAGTATTTT,CASTAAGESDTQYF
TRBV5-4,NA,TRBD2,TRBJ2-1,TGTGCCAGCAGCCCCCGGACTAGCGGGGGAGCAAAACATTACAATGAGCAGTTCTTC,CASSPRTSGGAKHYNEQFF